This T cell receptor beta chain was observed in a study of blood T cell repertoires in COVID-19. V lost 7 bases and J 1 base, leaving 16 bases between the germline ends. CDR3 length equals 15 residues. CDR1 and CDR2 from the germline V gene are SEHNR and FQNEAQ (reference sequence). Clones were read by immunoSEQ multiplex PCR, and TCRdb kept only the in-frame ones, dropping some. The sample consists of approximately 280,000 clones, 75% to 90% of them appearing once. The clonotype originates from a woman younger than 45 who had recovered from COVID-19. The gene calls are TRBV7-9 and TRBJ2-5; weak D call: TRBD2 (7 bases). Material: peripheral blood. This CDR3 is CASTARRGAQETQYF. CDR3 nucleotide sequence: TGTGCCAGCACCGCACGCCGGGGGGCCCAAGAGACCCAGTACTTC.